Shown below are 29 T cell receptor beta chains from a single sample sequenced in a study of T cells in tumors after PD-1 blockade. The data were produced by immunoSEQ multiplex PCR, yet TCRdb's version contains in-frame clones alone and is incomplete. The sample has some 10,000 clones, 67% seen once. Sequenced material: tumor tissue, taken after anti-PD-1 treatment. The receptors come from a human donor with basal cell carcinoma.

This rearrangement joins TRBV7-6 to TRBJ2-3; 10 bases line up with TRBD2. The J segment lost 7 bases and the V segment lost 0 bases, leaving 4 bases of the junction unmatched. Germline V gene data show CDR1 as SGHVS and CDR2 as FNYEAQ. The CDR3 totals 15 residues. CDR3 amino acids: CASSLAVAGGHTQYF. DNA of the CDR3: TGTGCCAGCAGCTTAGCGGTAGCGGGAGGACATACGCAGTATTTT.

V is TRBV7-2 and J is TRBJ1-2; D call uncertain. This CDR3 contains 13 residues. The germline V gene encodes CDR1 SGHTA and CDR2 FQGNSA. Trimming pared 0 bases from V and 1 base from J, leaving 3 bases between. The CDR3 region is CASSLANNYGYTF. Written as DNA, the CDR3 is TGTGCCAGCAGCTTAGCGAATAACTATGGCTACACCTTC. The variable domain in full, completed from reference TRBV7-2 and TRBJ1-2, reads GAGVSQSPSNKVTEKGKDVELRCDPISGHTALYWYRQSLGQGLEFLIYFQGNSAPDKSGLPSDRFSAERTGGSVSTLTIQRTQQEDSAVYLCASSLANNYGYTFGSGTRLTVV.

This chain uses TRBV29-1 with TRBJ2-1; 7 bases align to TRBD1. Trimming at V came to 6 bases and at J to 2 bases, leaving 16 bases not matched to a gene. The CDR3 spans 17 residues. Germline lookup yields CDR1 SQVTM and CDR2 ANQGSEA. Written as DNA, the CDR3 is TGCAGCGTCCAACATACCGGGACAGTGGGGACCTACAATGAGCAGTTCTTC. Its translation: CSVQHTGTVGTYNEQFF.

As regards this clone: Different DNA sequences within this sample yield the same CDR3. This chain connects TRBV24-1 to TRBJ2-3, with 11 positions matching TRBD2. V was clipped by 4 bases and J by 6 bases; unmatched bases: 5. CDR3 length: 15 residues. The V gene's germline CDR1 is KGHDR and CDR2 SFDVKD. CDR3 coding DNA: TGTGCCACCAGTGACCCTACTAGCGGGGGTGATACGCAGTATTTT. This sequence encodes CATSDPTSGGDTQYF.

The V and J genes are TRBV5-5 and TRBJ2-7; D is unresolved. The length of the CDR3 is 11 residues. V lost 0 bases and J 4 bases, leaving 2 bases between the germline ends. Germline V gene lookup returns CDR1 SGHKS and CDR2 YYEKEE (reference sequence). The CDR3 sequence is CASSLGYEQYF. The CDR3 DNA follows: TGTGCCAGCAGCTTGGGGTACGAGCAGTACTTC.

The chain combines TRBV19 with TRBJ2-1; 8 positions agree with TRBD2. CDR3 length: 16 amino acids. The V gene's germline CDR1 is LNHDA and CDR2 SQIVND (reference sequence). V trimming: 3 bases; J trimming: 6 bases; junction bases outside the gene matches: 10. The CDR3 loop reads CASSIQAGVETNEQFF. For the CDR3, the DNA is TGTGCCAGTAGTATTCAAGCGGGAGTGGAAACCAATGAGCAGTTCTTC.

This clone was observed once. J is TRBJ2-3 and V is TRBV10-2, with 13 bases aligning to TRBD2. Trimming took 4 bases from V and 4 from J; bases not matched to a gene: 2. The CDR3 totals 15 residues. Germline V gives CDR1 WSHSY, CDR2 SAAADI. DNA for the CDR3: TGCGCCAGCAGTGGACTAGCGGGGGGTGCAGATACGCAGTATTTT. Translation gives CASSGLAGGADTQYF.

J is TRBJ1-4 and V is TRBV2, with D uncertain. The CDR3 runs to 15 residues. Trimming stripped 4 bases from V and 0 bases from J, with 9 bases between. Germline CDR1 is SNHLY and CDR2 is FYNNEI. CDR3 in amino acids: CASSASRATNEKLFF. In nucleotides, the CDR3 is TGTGCCAGCAGTGCCTCTCGAGCAACTAATGAAAAACTGTTTTTT.

The chain links TRBV14 to TRBJ2-1, with 7 bases aligning to TRBD1. The CDR3 runs 16 residues. Germline CDR1 SGHDN, CDR2 FVKESK. Trimming took 1 base from V and 5 from J; bases not matched to a gene: 8. The CDR3 loop reads CASSQGHGTVDNEQFF. The CDR3 DNA follows: TGTGCCAGCAGCCAAGGTCACGGGACAGTGGACAATGAGCAGTTCTTC.

This chain links TRBV19 with TRBJ1-5, with no clear D. CDR1 and CDR2 from the germline V gene are LNHDA and SQIVND (reference sequence). V shed 6 bases and J shed 2 bases, with 20 bases lying between them. The CDR3 extends over 17 amino acids. The CDR3 loop is CASRDLNRARGNQPQHF. Written as DNA, the CDR3 is TGTGCCAGTAGGGATCTAAACAGAGCTCGGGGCAATCAGCCCCAGCATTTT. Full variable domain (outside the CDR3, taken from reference TRBV19 and TRBJ1-5): DGGITQSPKYLFRKEGQNVTLSCEQNLNHDAMYWYRQDPGQGLRLIYYSQIVNDFQKGDIAEGYSVSREKKESFPLTVTSAQKNPTAFYLCASRDLNRARGNQPQHFGDGTRLSIL.

In its sample, this clone was seen a few times. J is TRBJ2-1 and V is TRBV4-2; 13 bases line up with TRBD2. The CDR3 contains 16 residues. V was clipped by 4 bases and J by 10 bases; unmatched bases: 10. Germline CDR1 and CDR2: LGHNA and YNFKEQ. CDR3 residues: CASSRGTSGTVGEQFF. CDR3 sequence (DNA): TGTGCCAGCAGCCGCGGGACTAGCGGGACTGTTGGGGAGCAGTTCTTC.

The gene calls are TRBV19 and TRBJ2-5; D remains ambiguous. Trimming removed 2 bases from V and 7 bases from J, with 17 bases in between. The CDR3 is 15 residues long. In germline, CDR1 is LNHDA, CDR2 SQIVND (reference sequence). CDR3 coding DNA: TGTGCCAGTAGTATAAGCGACACCCTAAAGGGGACCCAGTACTTC. This translates into CASSISDTLKGTQYF.

This clone came up a few times. The chain is built from TRBV2 and TRBJ1-1; D remains unclear. CDR3 length: 14 residues. Trimming left V 6 bases short and J 0 bases short, with 11 bases between. Germline V gene sequence: CDR1 SNHLY, CDR2 FYNNEI. The CDR3 loop is CASSSDNVNTEAFF. The CDR3, as DNA: TGTGCCAGCAGCTCCGACAATGTGAACACTGAAGCTTTCTTT.

The chain recombines TRBV28 with TRBJ2-2; 13 positions match TRBD2. The CDR3 totals 16 residues. Germline loops: CDR1 MDHEN, CDR2 SYDVKM. J gave up 6 bases and V 2 bases, and 3 bases lay outside the gene matches. CDR3 sequence: CASSLTGLAGAGELFF. Written as DNA, the CDR3 is TGTGCCAGCAGTTTAACAGGACTAGCGGGAGCCGGGGAGCTGTTTTTT.

V is TRBV19 and J is TRBJ2-3; TRBD2 aligns across 9 bases. Germline assignment: CDR1 LNHDA and CDR2 SQIVND (reference sequence). This CDR3 comprises 20 residues. Trimming took 4 bases from V and 2 from J; bases not matched to a gene: 19. In DNA, the CDR3 is TGTGCCAGTAGTAGGGGTTCGGGACTAGCTTTCTACCTACTCACAGATACGCAGTATTTT. Translating it yields CASSRGSGLAFYLLTDTQYF.

Relative to its sample, this clone is large. V is TRBV29-1 and J is TRBJ2-2; no definite D call. From germline, CDR1 is SQVTM and CDR2 ANQGSEA. Trimming shortened V by 4 bases and J by 7 bases, and 10 bases separated the two germline ends. This CDR3 has 12 amino acids. The CDR3 bases are TGCAGCGTTGGTGGATTTAGCGGGGAGCTGTTTTTT. It yields the protein CSVGGFSGELFF.

This chain links TRBV9 with TRBJ2-3; 12 bases align to TRBD2. The CDR3 is made up of 17 amino acids. With 4 bases clipped from V and 6 bases from J, the junction kept 12 bases outside the gene matches. The germline V gene has CDR1 SGDLS and CDR2 YYNGEE. The DNA for the CDR3 is TGTGCCAGCAGCCCGGGGACTAGCGGGCCGGCAGGGGATACGCAGTATTTT. Amino acids: CASSPGTSGPAGDTQYF.

The chain recombines TRBV7-2 with TRBJ2-7; tentatively, D is TRBD1 (6 bases). Germline lookup yields CDR1 SGHTA and CDR2 FQGNSA. V gave up 5 bases and J gave up 1 base, with 15 bases separating them. The CDR3 length is 15 residues. The CDR3 DNA sequence: TGTGCCAGCAGCCGTCGTGGGACACAATCCTACGAGCAGTACTTC. As protein: CASSRRGTQSYEQYF. Filled out from reference TRBV7-2 and TRBJ2-7, the complete variable domain reads GAGVSQSPSNKVTEKGKDVELRCDPISGHTALYWYRQSLGQGLEFLIYFQGNSAPDKSGLPSDRFSAERTGGSVSTLTIQRTQQEDSAVYLCASSRRGTQSYEQYFGPGTRLTVT.

This clone was seen only once. The chain links TRBV5-4 to TRBJ2-1; the match to TRBD2 covers 12 bases. CDR3 length: 16 amino acids. Germline-derived CDR1 and CDR2 are SGHNT and YYREEE (reference sequence). After removal of 4 bases from V and 9 bases from J, the junction contained 11 bases not matched to a gene. Here the CDR3 reads CASSPRLAGDKGEQFF. CDR3 nucleotide sequence: TGTGCCAGCAGCCCAAGACTAGCGGGGGATAAAGGTGAGCAGTTCTTC.

V is TRBV7-9 and J is TRBJ2-2; 7 bases fit TRBD1. The CDR3 is 16 residues long. Unmatched junction bases numbered 11, after V lost 4 bases and J lost 6 bases. Looked up from germline, CDR1 is SEHNR and CDR2 is FQNEAQ (reference sequence). This CDR3 is CASSSTGELRPGELFF. DNA for the CDR3: TGTGCCAGCAGCTCCACAGGGGAGTTAAGACCCGGGGAGCTGTTTTTT.

This chain uses TRBV24-1 with TRBJ2-7, with D possibly called TRBD1 or TRBD2 (5 bases each). Germline values: CDR1 KGHDR, CDR2 SFDVKD. Trimming took 4 bases from V and 5 from J, leaving 23 bases between them. The CDR3 contains 17 residues. The CDR3 DNA is TGTGCCACCAGTGAACCCCACTGCCCAGGGAGAATCCACGAGCAGTACTTC. The encoded protein is CATSEPHCPGRIHEQYF.

The chain joins TRBV29-1 to TRBJ1-1; maybe TRBD1 (6 bases). The CDR3 covers 11 residues. Germline lookup yields CDR1 SQVTM and CDR2 ANQGSEA. Deletions cut 4 bases from V and 8 bases from J, with 11 bases between. DNA for the CDR3: TGCAGCGTTGTCTGGACAGAGGAAGCTTTCTTT. The encoded protein is CSVVWTEEAFF. The whole variable domain, remainder taken from reference TRBV29-1 and TRBJ1-1, is SAVISQKPSRDICQRGTSLTIQCQVDSQVTMMFWYRQQPGQSLTLIATANQGSEATYESGFVIDKFPISRPNLTFSTLTVSNMSPEDSSIYLCSVVWTEEAFFGQGTRLTVV.

CDR3 sequence: CASSPGTGGVGQPQHF. CDR3 coding DNA: TGTGCCAGCTCACCAGGGACAGGGGGCGTCGGTCAGCCCCAGCATTTT. The chain uses TRBV18 and TRBJ1-5; 12 bases line up with TRBD1. Germline loops: CDR1 KGHSH, CDR2 LQKENI. The CDR3 totals 16 residues. The V segment lost 2 bases and the J segment 6 bases; nucleotides outside the gene matches: 5.

This clone was counted once. The chain combines TRBV7-9 with TRBJ2-2; D is possibly TRBD2 (6 bases). The ends were cut back, 5 bases at V and 4 bases at J, with 14 bases in the middle. Germline assignment: CDR1 SEHNR and CDR2 FQNEAQ (reference sequence). The CDR3 runs 15 residues. The CDR3 here is CASSRETGSTGELFF. CDR3 DNA sequence: TGTGCCAGCAGCCGGGAGACGGGGTCCACCGGGGAGCTGTTTTTT.

This chain joins TRBV6-5 and TRBJ1-2; weak D call: TRBD1 (6 bases). The germline V gene has CDR1 MNHEY and CDR2 SVGAGI. This CDR3 has 16 residues. The V end was cut by 4 bases, the J end by 5 bases, with 20 bases between. The CDR3 sequence: CASSLSGVQGWYGYTF. Written as DNA, the CDR3 is TGTGCCAGCAGTTTAAGCGGGGTACAGGGTTGGTATGGCTACACCTTC.

This clone appeared a few times. J is TRBJ1-2 and V is TRBV25-1; D is undetermined. This CDR3 is built from 12 residues. V dropped 3 bases and J dropped 2 bases, with 4 bases sitting between them. Germline V gives CDR1 MGHDK, CDR2 SYGVNS. The CDR3 DNA reads TGTGCCAGCAGTGACAAGAACTATGGCTACACCTTC. Encoded protein: CASSDKNYGYTF.

This sequence joins TRBV27 and TRBJ2-7; possibly TRBD1 for D (6 bases). Trimming cost V 3 bases and J 0 bases, with 9 bases left between them. This CDR3 region has 14 residues. Looked up from germline, CDR1 is MNHEY and CDR2 is SMNVEV (reference sequence). The CDR3 nucleotides read TGTGCCAGCAGTTTGTGGGACAACTCCTACGAGCAGTACTTC. Protein product: CASSLWDNSYEQYF.

The chain recombines TRBV30 with TRBJ2-7; possibly TRBD1 for D (5 bases). V lost 4 bases, J lost 3 bases, and 16 bases lay in between. CDR1 is GTSNPN, CDR2 SVGIG, per germline (reference sequence). The CDR3 spans 14 residues. CDR3 in amino acids: CAWTLKGLIYEQYF. In nucleotides, the CDR3 is TGTGCCTGGACCCTTAAGGGGCTTATCTACGAGCAGTACTTC.

This chain connects TRBV10-3 to TRBJ2-1; TRBD2 matches at 7 bases. Germline CDR1 reads ENHRY; CDR2 reads SYGVKD. The V gene end was trimmed by 8 bases and the J gene end by 9 bases; junction bases not matched to a gene: 10. The CDR3 loop spans 13 amino acids. As DNA, the CDR3 is TGTGCCATCTCAGAGACTAGCCACCGTGAGCAGTTCTTC. Translated, it gives CAISETSHREQFF.